The entry below describes one T cell receptor beta chain. Its specific antigen is unknown. The input lacks base qualities; no much larger clone sits a single base away. The immunoSEQ assay at survey resolution was used to sequence TCRbeta rearrangements from genomic DNA. The source study handled its data this way. In the TCR sequencing data, the lowest productive clonotype frequency that could be detected was 2.59 x 10-5. Only productive TCRbeta rearrangements, meaning sequences that were complete and in-frame, were kept for the analyses. Clonality for each sample was calculated as Simpson clonality in the immunoSEQ Analyzer version 3.0. Clones were grouped by frequency into very rare, small, medium, large (1-20%) or hyperexpanded (>20%) categories. Generation probabilities were estimated with OLGA 1.2.3, V-gene circos plots were made with VDJtools, specificities were searched in VDJdb, and CDR3 motifs were identified with GLIPH. In TCRdb, the immuneACCESS table is reduced to in-frame sequences with V and J assigned. These tables do not hold every clone; where another copy was compared, an unresolved V gene accounts for under half, and the others remain unexplained. V and J calls and clone size follow that table, whereas D and trimming were derived from the DNA. The sample table records around 24,000 clones; around three quarters of these occur just once. The top ten clones comprise over 8% of the sample.

The data were obtained in a study of STAT5B mutations in CD4+ large granular lymphocyte leukemia (dated by TCRdb to between 2021 and 2024). About the study as a whole: Among the healthy controls, the CDR3 'QG' motif was associated with a particular HLA allele. Flow cytometry on FACSCanto II or FACSVerse confirmed that purified fractions exceeded 95% purity among lymphocytes. The study compared the TCRbeta repertoires of patients with CD4+ T-cell large granular lymphocyte leukemia against the TCRbeta repertoires of healthy blood donors. Study-wide findings and limitations: Main leukemic clonotypes were private to each patient, although under 30% appeared at low frequency in other patients' non-leukemic repertoires. Greater clonality appeared to be present in CD4-sorted patient repertoires than in healthy CD4+ repertoires, and the difference was retained after the putative leukemic clones were removed. TRBV06-family usage was enriched among the top patient clones (8/27) compared with healthy controls (2/35). The data were not HLA-matched, and the relatively small sample size could explain the higher clonality seen in CD4+ compared with CD8+ T-LGLL.

The healthy control group was made up of fewer than 40 blood donors, and the Finnish Red Cross blood service supplied their buffy coats. All TCR-sequenced material derived from peripheral blood: patient blood samples and healthy donor buffy coats. Peripheral blood mononuclear cells were isolated by Ficoll-Hypaque gradient centrifugation. Magnetic purification was used to isolate CD4+ cells from the buffy coats of the healthy controls. Genomic DNA was extracted using the Gentra Puregene Cell and Tissue kit, and a Qubit 2.0 fluorometer was used to quantify it. From the cysteine through the phenylalanine, the CDR3 covers 15 amino acids. Only CDR3 DNA remains: 45 bases, in frame from the first base. V loses 0 bases, J loses 6 bases, and the germline ends lie 13 bases apart. CDR1 and CDR2 are drawn from the germline V gene: SGHRS, YFSETQ.

The TCR was taken from a human donor in good health. Recombination linked TRBV5-1 to TRBJ1-5, and perhaps TRBD1 as D gene, on 5 matching bases. The sequenced material came from CD4+ T cells from blood buffy coats. In nucleotides, the sequence is TGCGCCAGCAGCTTGGGAGGGGCGGGGGGTCAGCCCCAGCATTTT. Its coded protein is CASSLGGAGGQPQHF. With the portions outside the CDR3 filled from the reference TRBV5-1 and TRBJ1-5 genes, the complete variable region becomes KAGVTQTPRYLIKTRGQQVTLSCSPISGHRSVSWYQQTPGQGLQFLFEYFSETQRNKGNFPGRFSGRQFSNSRSEMNVSTLELGDSALYLCASSLGGAGGQPQHFGDGTRLSIL.